These 32 T cell receptor beta chains originate from one sample sequenced in a study of OX40 agonist ivuxolimab in advanced cancers. Sequencing was performed with immunoSEQ multiplex PCR; in TCRdb, only in-frame clones are kept and a portion is missing. Seen here are more than 100,000 clones, about 93% observed once, and the top ten hold more than 1%. This specimen consisted of CD4+ or CD8+ T cells sorted from blood, obtained in a trial of the OX40 agonist ivuxolimab. The receptor set was obtained from an adult with an advanced solid tumor such as melanoma, head and neck, liver or kidney cancer.

The rearrangement links TRBV11-3 to TRBJ2-5, with D unclear. V lost 5 bases and J lost 4, with 14 bases in between. The CDR3 extends over 14 amino acids. From germline, CDR1 is SGHNT and CDR2 YENEEA. CDR3 DNA: TGTGCCAGCAGCCTGGGCTTTACGGGAGAGACCCAGTACTTC. Residues: CASSLGFTGETQYF.

Worth noting for this clone: One end of the junction does not line up with germline, which may come from a read error. This chain links TRBV7-7 with TRBJ2-5, with a possible D match to TRBD2 (5 bases). This CDR3 contains 13 residues. CDR1 is SSHAT, CDR2 FNYEAQ, per germline (reference sequence). The CDR3 region is CASSLDLAGAQYF. CDR3 coding DNA: TGTGCTAGCAGCTTAGACCTAGCTGGGGCCCAGTACTTC.

V is TRBV11-3 and J is TRBJ2-3; 8 nucleotides match TRBD1. CDR1 and CDR2 (germline): SGHNT, YENEEA. This CDR3 spans 16 amino acids. V dropped 2 bases and J dropped 4; count of bases not matched to a gene: 8. The CDR3 reads CASSLRQGATPDTQYF. CDR3 in DNA: TGTGCCAGCAGCTTAAGGCAGGGGGCGACCCCAGATACGCAGTATTTT. The complete variable domain, with remaining parts taken from reference TRBV11-3 and TRBJ2-3, reads EAGVVQSPRYKIIEKKQPVAFWCNPISGHNTLYWYLQNLGQGPELLIRYENEEAVDDSQLPKDRFSAERLKGVDSTLKIQPAELGDSAVYLCASSLRQGATPDTQYFGPGTRLTVL.

This sequence joins TRBV6-1 and TRBJ1-5, with D maybe TRBD1 (5 bases). This CDR3 has 15 amino acids. V gave up 8 bases and J gave up 0 bases, with 14 bases separating them. Per the germline V gene, CDR1 is MNHNS and CDR2 is SASEGT. The chain's CDR3 is CASGGTVYSNQPQHF. The CDR3 DNA sequence: TGTGCCAGCGGGGGGACGGTTTATAGCAATCAGCCCCAGCATTTT.

The chain links TRBV4-1 to TRBJ2-3, with no clear D. The CDR3 runs 16 residues. The germline V gene encodes CDR1 MGHRA and CDR2 YSYEKL. Trimming pared 1 base from V and 2 bases from J, leaving 13 bases between. The CDR3 reads CASSQANMGFTDTQYF. CDR3 in DNA: TGCGCCAGCAGCCAAGCCAATATGGGCTTCACAGATACGCAGTATTTT.

The chain employs TRBV18 and TRBJ1-3; D perhaps matches TRBD1 (6 bases). Trimming removed 6 bases at V and 4 bases at J, with 19 bases between. In germline, CDR1 is KGHSH, CDR2 LQKENI. CDR3 length equals 16 residues. CDR3 sequence reads: CASSREPGHSGNTIYF. CDR3 sequence (DNA): TGTGCCAGCTCCCGTGAACCGGGACACTCAGGAAACACCATATATTTT.

This chain joins TRBV7-9 and TRBJ2-5; D may correspond to TRBD1 or TRBD2 (5 bases each). The CDR3 has 15 residues. Trimming took 5 bases from V and 3 from J, leaving 16 bases between them. Germline V gene data show CDR1 as SEHNR and CDR2 as FQNEAQ (reference sequence). The CDR3 here is CASSPNRDVKETQYF. CDR3 sequence (DNA): TGTGCCAGCAGCCCAAACCGGGACGTCAAAGAGACCCAGTACTTC.

The chain carries TRBV7-8 and TRBJ2-5; D remains ambiguous. Germline lookup yields CDR1 SGHVS and CDR2 FQNEAQ. The CDR3 runs 14 residues. With 5 bases removed from V and 5 bases from J, the gap between germline ends came to 15 bases. CDR3 DNA sequence: TGTGCCAGCAGCCCCCGTCGGCTACCTGAGACCCAGTACTTC. This gives the protein CASSPRRLPETQYF.

This chain uses TRBV6-1 with TRBJ2-5; the match to TRBD1 covers 8 bases. This CDR3 has 12 residues. Trimming at V came to 11 bases and at J to 5 bases, leaving 7 bases not matched to a gene. Germline-derived CDR1 and CDR2 are MNHNS and SASEGT. The CDR3 sequence: CAGQGAGETQYF. CDR3 bases: TGTGCCGGCCAGGGGGCGGGGGAGACCCAGTACTTC.

The gene calls are TRBV19 and TRBJ1-5; TRBD1 agrees at 7 bases. The CDR3 is made up of 17 amino acids. The ends lost 4 bases at V and 2 bases at J; junction bases unmatched: 11. CDR1 and CDR2 from the germline V gene are LNHDA and SQIVND (reference sequence). This CDR3 reads CASSTRTGSGGNQPQHF. The CDR3 nucleotides read TGTGCCAGTAGTACTCGGACAGGCAGTGGGGGCAATCAGCCCCAGCATTTT.

The J gene is TRBJ1-2, the V gene TRBV28; D uncertain. Between the trimmed V and J ends, which lost 2 bases and 5 bases, there was a span of 15 bases. This CDR3 is 15 amino acids long. Germline CDR1 is MDHEN and CDR2 is SYDVKM. In nucleotides, the CDR3 is TGTGCCAGCAGTTTAAGGGTAGGCAGTGCTTATGGCTACACCTTC. Protein product: CASSLRVGSAYGYTF.

The V and J genes are TRBV11-3 and TRBJ1-1; 7 nucleotides match TRBD1. CDR1 and CDR2 (germline): SGHNT, YENEEA. V lost 7 bases to trimming and J lost 3 bases; unmatched junction nucleotides: 5. The CDR3 consists of 13 residues. CDR3 sequence reads: CASTPGGDTEAFF. Written as DNA, the CDR3 is TGTGCCAGCACCCCAGGGGGGGACACTGAAGCTTTCTTT. Variable domain in full (rest from reference TRBV11-3 and TRBJ1-1): EAGVVQSPRYKIIEKKQPVAFWCNPISGHNTLYWYLQNLGQGPELLIRYENEEAVDDSQLPKDRFSAERLKGVDSTLKIQPAELGDSAVYLCASTPGGDTEAFFGQGTRLTVV.

V gene TRBV7-3 combines with J gene TRBJ1-2; the match to TRBD1 covers 9 bases. The junction had 1 base not matched to a gene; V was cut back by 2 bases and J by 6 bases. Germline CDR1 is SGHTA and CDR2 is FQGTGA. This CDR3 comprises 13 residues. The CDR3 DNA reads as TGTGCCAGCAGCTTAGACAGGGGGGATGGCTACACCTTC. Protein sequence: CASSLDRGDGYTF.

The rearrangement links TRBV19 to TRBJ2-7; a possible D gene is TRBD2 (6 bases). The germline gives CDR1 LNHDA, CDR2 SQIVND (reference sequence). The CDR3 is 13 residues long. V was cut by 4 bases and J by 2 bases, with 9 bases left in between. Here the CDR3 DNA reads TGTGCCAGTAGTACCGGGGGTCCCTACGAGCAGTACTTC. Residues: CASSTGGPYEQYF.

The chain combines TRBV10-3 with TRBJ1-3; the D is unclear. Germline CDR1 ENHRY, CDR2 SYGVKD. V gave up 4 bases and J gave up 0 bases, with 10 bases separating them. There are 15 residues in the CDR3. DNA for the CDR3: TGTGCCATCAGTGCAGACACACGCTCTGGAAACACCATATATTTT. Translation gives CAISADTRSGNTIYF.

The chain joins TRBV5-4 to TRBJ2-3, with 12 nucleotides matching TRBD2. Germline V CDR1 and CDR2: SGHNT, YYREEE (reference sequence). The CDR3 consists of 16 residues. V lost 4 bases and J lost 0; bases outside the gene matches: 3. The CDR3 nucleotides are TGTGCCAGCAGCCCCGGGACTAGCGGGAGCACAGATACGCAGTATTTT. This translates into CASSPGTSGSTDTQYF.

A few counts support this clone. The rearrangement joins TRBV23-1 to TRBJ1-2; no reliable D call. TRBV23-1 is an ORF; its function is uncertain. The germline V and J ends were trimmed by 0 bases and 3 bases, with 8 bases remaining between them. This CDR3 spans 14 amino acids. The CDR3 DNA follows: TGCGCCAGCAGTCAATCGTCCCGGGACTATGGCTACACCTTC. Translated: CASSQSSRDYGYTF.

This chain links TRBV28 with TRBJ2-7; perhaps TRBD1 as D (6 bases). Looked up from germline, CDR1 is MDHEN and CDR2 is SYDVKM. Between the trimmed V and J ends, which lost 3 bases and 2 bases, there was a span of 11 bases. The CDR3 sequence is 14 residues long. The CDR3 protein is CASSLYRATYEQYF. The CDR3 DNA reads as TGTGCCAGCAGTTTGTACAGGGCCACCTACGAGCAGTACTTC.

This sequence joins TRBV25-1 and TRBJ1-5, with no clear D. The CDR3 sequence is 14 residues long. Germline CDR1 MGHDK, CDR2 SYGVNS. Between the trimmed V and J ends, which lost 2 bases and 3 bases, there was a span of 8 bases. The CDR3 sequence: CASSEDAFNQPQHF. DNA for the CDR3: TGTGCCAGCAGTGAAGACGCGTTCAATCAGCCCCAGCATTTT.

This chain joins TRBV28 and TRBJ1-1; no clear D. This CDR3 region has 12 residues. V was shortened by 2 bases and J by 4 bases, with 5 bases between the two germline ends. CDR1 is MDHEN and CDR2 is SYDVKM in the germline V gene. The CDR3 DNA is TGTGCCAGCAGTTTAGTTACCACTGAAGCTTTCTTT. Translation: CASSLVTTEAFF.

The chain links TRBV5-5 to TRBJ1-2; tentative D call: TRBD1 (5 bases). Germline CDR1 and CDR2: SGHKS and YYEKEE (reference sequence). There are 13 residues in the CDR3. Between the trimmed V and J ends, which lost 4 bases and 10 bases, there was a span of 17 bases. CDR3 sequence reads: CASSPAGTQAYTF. The CDR3 bases are TGTGCCAGCAGCCCTGCGGGGACTCAGGCCTACACCTTC.

This rearrangement joins TRBV30 to TRBJ1-5; D perhaps matches TRBD1 (6 bases). Germline CDR1 reads GTSNPN; CDR2 reads SVGIG (reference sequence). V was shortened by 1 base and J by 2 bases, with 18 bases between the two germline ends. This CDR3 is built from 17 residues. CDR3 nucleotide sequence: TGTGCCTGGAGTGAAAAAGGGGGGGGCGAAGGCAATCAGCCCCAGCATTTT. Amino acid sequence: CAWSEKGGGEGNQPQHF.

This chain uses TRBV27 with TRBJ1-3; D is ambiguous. The ends were cut back, 0 bases at V and 0 bases at J, with 3 bases in the middle. Germline CDR1 MNHEY, CDR2 SMNVEV (reference sequence). The CDR3 is made up of 14 amino acids. CDR3 DNA sequence: TGTGCCAGCAGTTTATCTTTCTCTGGAAACACCATATATTTT. This gives the protein CASSLSFSGNTIYF.

The chain carries TRBV27 and TRBJ2-7, with a possible D match to TRBD2 (5 bases). The CDR3 runs to 13 residues. Trimming left V 2 bases short and J 6 bases short, with 11 bases between. Per germline, CDR1 MNHEY and CDR2 SMNVEV (reference sequence). As DNA, the CDR3 is TGTGCCAGCAGTTTAGGGCGGGTTGCCGAGCAGTACTTC. Translated, it gives CASSLGRVAEQYF.

The chain employs TRBV9 and TRBJ2-7, with 8 bases that match TRBD2. V lost 0 bases to trimming and J lost 5 bases; unmatched junction nucleotides: 4. The germline V gene has CDR1 SGDLS and CDR2 YYNGEE. CDR3 length equals 14 residues. The DNA of the CDR3 is TGTGCCAGCAGCGTAGGACTAGCGCAAAACGAGCAGTACTTC. It codes for CASSVGLAQNEQYF. The full variable domain, its missing parts supplied by reference TRBV9 and TRBJ2-7, is DSGVTQTPKHLITATGQRVTLRCSPRSGDLSVYWYQQSLDQGLQFLIQYYNGEERAKGNILERFSAQQFPDLHSELNLSSLELGDSALYFCASSVGLAQNEQYFGPGTRLTVT.

This chain links TRBV7-7 with TRBJ2-7, with 7 nucleotides matching TRBD1. V lost 8 bases and J lost 0; bases outside the gene matches: 13. The V gene's germline CDR1 is SSHAT and CDR2 FNYEAQ (reference sequence). The CDR3 extends over 16 amino acids. The CDR3 DNA sequence: TGTGCCAGCGGAGCAACCCGACAGGGTCACTCCTACGAGCAGTACTTC. This encodes CASGATRQGHSYEQYF.

The genes are TRBV9 and TRBJ2-2; D assignment may be TRBD1 or TRBD2 (5 bases each). This CDR3 has 16 amino acids. V shed 2 bases and J shed 4 bases, with 15 bases lying between them. CDR1 and CDR2 (germline): SGDLS, YYNGEE. As DNA, the CDR3 is TGTGCCAGCAGCGTGTATGCTCCAGGGACCACCGGGGAGCTGTTTTTT. It is translated as CASSVYAPGTTGELFF.

The chain employs TRBV4-2 and TRBJ2-5; 8 bases line up with TRBD1. The CDR3 contains 14 residues. V shed 5 bases, J shed 5 bases, and the junction held 7 bases outside the gene matches. CDR1 and CDR2 from the germline V gene are LGHNA and YNFKEQ. In nucleotides, the CDR3 is TGTGCCAGCAGCTTCCAGGGGGCACAGGAGACCCAGTACTTC. This sequence encodes CASSFQGAQETQYF.

The chain links TRBV7-9 to TRBJ2-5; D is undetermined. Germline values: CDR1 SEHNR, CDR2 FQNEAQ (reference sequence). The CDR3 contains 11 residues. V was trimmed by 8 bases and J by 3 bases, leaving 7 bases between them. The CDR3 sequence: CASGSEETQYF. CDR3 bases: TGTGCCAGCGGGTCTGAAGAGACCCAGTACTTC.

V and J are TRBV4-3 and TRBJ1-1; D is possibly TRBD1 (6 bases). This CDR3 contains 15 residues. Between the trimmed V and J ends, which lost 4 bases and 3 bases, there was a span of 15 bases. CDR1 LGHNA and CDR2 YSLEER come from the germline V gene. The CDR3 is CASSLNRETYTEAFF. CDR3 DNA: TGCGCCAGCAGCCTCAACAGGGAGACGTACACTGAAGCTTTCTTT.

The chain employs TRBV29-1 and TRBJ2-5, with D possibly TRBD1 on 5 matching bases. The CDR3 is 16 residues long. Germline lookup yields CDR1 SQVTM and CDR2 ANQGSEA. V lost 5 bases to trimming and J lost 2 bases, with 21 bases between them. CDR3 residues: CSVFDQGGGPQETQYF. The CDR3 DNA reads TGCAGCGTTTTCGACCAGGGTGGTGGGCCACAAGAGACCCAGTACTTC. Complete variable domain (other parts from reference TRBV29-1 and TRBJ2-5): SAVISQKPSRDICQRGTSLTIQCQVDSQVTMMFWYRQQPGQSLTLIATANQGSEATYESGFVIDKFPISRPNLTFSTLTVSNMSPEDSSIYLCSVFDQGGGPQETQYFGPGTRLLVL.

The genes are TRBV11-3 and TRBJ2-3, with 8 bases matching TRBD1. CDR1 is SGHNT, CDR2 YENEEA, per germline. V gave up 6 bases and J gave up 2 bases; unmatched junction bases: 10. This CDR3 region has 16 residues. The CDR3 sequence is CASSRQGSMTTDTQYF. The CDR3 bases are TGTGCCAGCAGTCGACAGGGGTCCATGACCACAGATACGCAGTATTTT.